Following are 32 T cell receptor beta chains from one sample sequenced in a study of shared clonotypes between healthy human individuals. Method: immunoSEQ multiplex PCR; TCRdb's copy keeps in-frame clones and lacks some. The data contain 1.6 million or so clones, approximately 98.5% of them seen just once; the ten biggest clones take up about 0.34%. The sequenced sample was naive CD4+ T cells sorted from blood. Subset of the sample: CD45RA+ positively selected. These receptors originate from a man aged 25-45 years in good health.

Of note for this clone: The same CDR3 can be traced to other DNA sequences in this sample. This rearrangement joins TRBV10-3 to TRBJ2-3; no definite D call. Germline V gene sequence: CDR1 ENHRY, CDR2 SYGVKD. CDR3 size: 13 residues. V lost 0 bases and J lost 1, with 2 bases in between. The CDR3 is CAISESGTDTQYF. CDR3 nucleotide sequence: TGTGCCATCAGTGAGTCAGGCACAGATACGCAGTATTTT.

This clone was seen only once. The chain has TRBV6-5 and TRBJ1-1, with 8 bases fitting TRBD1. The CDR3 covers 15 residues. Looked up from germline, CDR1 is MNHEY and CDR2 is SVGAGI. With 4 bases clipped from V and 4 bases from J, the junction kept 8 bases outside the gene matches. The CDR3 loop is CASSFLRGQVTEAFF. The DNA of the CDR3 is TGTGCCAGCAGTTTCCTCAGGGGGCAGGTCACTGAAGCTTTCTTT.

This clone was observed a single time. The chain links TRBV7-2 to TRBJ2-7, with TRBD1 as a possible D gene (6 bases). The CDR3 runs 15 residues. From germline, CDR1 is SGHTA and CDR2 FQGNSA. Trimming stripped 5 bases from V and 3 bases from J, with 17 bases between. The CDR3 region has the DNA TGTGCCAGCAGCGTACAGTTACAGGGAAGCTACGAGCAGTACTTC. Translated: CASSVQLQGSYEQYF. Complete variable domain (other parts from reference TRBV7-2 and TRBJ2-7): GAGVSQSPSNKVTEKGKDVELRCDPISGHTALYWYRQSLGQGLEFLIYFQGNSAPDKSGLPSDRFSAERTGGSVSTLTIQRTQQEDSAVYLCASSVQLQGSYEQYFGPGTRLTVT.

The chain couples TRBV5-1 to TRBJ1-1; D is perhaps TRBD1 (5 bases). CDR3 size: 15 residues. Germline V gene data show CDR1 as SGHRS and CDR2 as YFSETQ. Trimming took off 0 bases at V and 2 bases at J, with 11 bases between the two ends. CDR3 in DNA: TGCGCCAGCAGCTTGGTCTTGGGGGGAAACACTGAAGCTTTCTTT. Protein: CASSLVLGGNTEAFF.

V and J are TRBV11-2 and TRBJ1-1; 10 nucleotides align to TRBD1. Germline V gene lookup returns CDR1 SGHAT and CDR2 FQNNGV. The V and J ends lost 5 bases and 1 base, in that order; junction bases with no gene match: 13. CDR3 length: 18 residues. This chain's CDR3 is CASSPHLGQGTGNTEAFF. The CDR3 region has the DNA TGTGCCAGCAGCCCACACCTGGGACAGGGGACGGGGAACACTGAAGCTTTCTTT.

This clone appeared a single time. This sequence joins TRBV7-9 and TRBJ2-1; 8 nucleotides align to TRBD1. The germline gives CDR1 SEHNR, CDR2 FQNEAQ (reference sequence). This CDR3 region has 15 residues. J gave up 5 bases and V 5 bases, and 8 bases lay outside the gene matches. CDR3 amino acids: CASSPGDRINNEQFF. The CDR3, as DNA: TGTGCCAGCAGCCCCGGGGACAGGATTAACAATGAGCAGTTCTTC. Full variable domain (outside the CDR3, taken from reference TRBV7-9 and TRBJ2-1): DTGVSQNPRHKITKRGQNVTFRCDPISEHNRLYWYRQTLGQGPEFLTYFQNEAQLEKSRLLSDRFSAERPKGSFSTLEIQRTEQGDSAMYLCASSPGDRINNEQFFGPGTRLTVL.

The chain carries TRBV6-1 and TRBJ2-7; D is possibly TRBD1 or TRBD2 (5 bases each). The germline CDR1 and CDR2 sequences are MNHNS and SASEGT. Trimming stripped 6 bases from V and 5 bases from J, with 17 bases between. The length of the CDR3 is 14 residues. The CDR3 bases are TGTGCCAGCAGCCCGACGGGACGGCTGAACGAGCAGTACTTC. This codes for CASSPTGRLNEQYF.

V is TRBV5-4 and J is TRBJ2-7; D is perhaps TRBD1 (5 bases). In germline, CDR1 is SGHNT, CDR2 YYREEE (reference sequence). V lost 4 bases, J lost 2 bases, and 16 bases lay in between. This CDR3 contains 15 residues. For the CDR3, the DNA is TGTGCCAGCAGCCACAACTTGGGGCGCACCTACGAGCAGTACTTC. Encoded protein: CASSHNLGRTYEQYF.

The genes are TRBV25-1 and TRBJ1-4, with TRBD1 as a possible D gene (6 bases). Trimming removed 3 bases at V and 6 bases at J, with 14 bases between. Germline values: CDR1 MGHDK, CDR2 SYGVNS. The CDR3 loop spans 15 amino acids. The CDR3 protein is CASSEMGGVDEKLFF. The CDR3 DNA sequence: TGTGCCAGCAGTGAGATGGGGGGCGTGGATGAAAAACTGTTTTTT.

This clone appeared once. The V gene is TRBV15, the J gene TRBJ1-5; 10 bases are a match to TRBD1. V lost 1 base, J lost 3 bases, and 12 bases stayed unmatched. The CDR3 spans 19 residues. Germline V gene lookup returns CDR1 LNHNV and CDR2 YYDKDF (reference sequence). The CDR3 sequence: CATSRVSGTGVVNNQPQHF. In DNA, the CDR3 is TGTGCCACCAGCAGAGTCTCCGGGACAGGGGTCGTAAACAATCAGCCCCAGCATTTT.

The V and J genes are TRBV11-2 and TRBJ2-1; the match to TRBD2 covers 8 bases. The CDR3 length is 14 residues. V shed 7 bases and J 1 base; nucleotides not matched to a gene: 3. Germline V gene data show CDR1 as SGHAT and CDR2 as FQNNGV. In nucleotides, the CDR3 is TGTGCCAGCAAACGGGGGGGTTCCTACAATGAGCAGTTCTTC. It specifies CASKRGGSYNEQFF.

The chain recombines TRBV9 with TRBJ2-2; tentatively, D is TRBD2 (6 bases). The CDR3 length is 14 residues. Trimming stripped 0 bases from V and 4 bases from J, with 7 bases between. Per germline, CDR1 SGDLS and CDR2 YYNGEE. The CDR3 coding sequence is TGTGCCAGCAGCGTAGCACTAGCCACCGGGGAGCTGTTTTTT. Translated: CASSVALATGELFF.

This chain links TRBV5-1 with TRBJ2-3, with TRBD1 identical over 9 bases. This CDR3 spans 14 amino acids. The J segment lost 5 bases and the V segment lost 4 bases, leaving 5 bases of the junction unmatched. Germline CDR1 and CDR2: SGHRS and YFSETQ. CDR3 region: CASSAQGAKDTQYF. The CDR3 DNA is TGCGCCAGCAGCGCACAGGGGGCGAAAGATACGCAGTATTTT. Full variable domain (rest looked up from reference TRBV5-1 and TRBJ2-3): KAGVTQTPRYLIKTRGQQVTLSCSPISGHRSVSWYQQTPGQGLQFLFEYFSETQRNKGNFPGRFSGRQFSNSRSEMNVSTLELGDSALYLCASSAQGAKDTQYFGPGTRLTVL.

CDR3 amino acids: CASTNLATSYEQYF. As DNA, the CDR3 is TGCGCCAGCACTAACCTTGCGACCTCCTACGAGCAGTACTTC. The J gene is TRBJ2-7, the V gene TRBV5-1; no reliable D call. Trimming shortened V by 6 bases and J by 0 bases, and 13 bases separated the two germline ends. This CDR3 is built from 14 residues. Germline lookup yields CDR1 SGHRS and CDR2 YFSETQ.

CDR3 residues: CASSQERVGTGGYNEQFF. DNA of the CDR3: TGCGCCAGCAGCCAAGAACGCGTCGGGACAGGGGGATACAATGAGCAGTTCTTC. The rearrangement uses TRBV4-3 and TRBJ2-1; 11 nucleotides agree with TRBD1. The CDR3 is 18 amino acids. CDR1 is LGHNA, CDR2 YSLEER, per germline. J lost 4 bases, V lost 0 bases, and 8 bases had no gene match.

The V call is TRBV6-6, the J call TRBJ2-1; D not resolved. This CDR3 has 15 residues. Germline V lookup: CDR1 MNHNY, CDR2 SVGAGI (reference sequence). Trimming took 6 bases from V and 1 from J, leaving 13 bases between them. CDR3 loop: CASRNEWGSYNEQFF. The CDR3 DNA reads as TGTGCCAGCAGGAACGAATGGGGATCCTACAATGAGCAGTTCTTC.

DNA for the CDR3: TGTGCCAGCTCACCAGACAGCCCTAACTATGGCTACACCTTC. It translates to CASSPDSPNYGYTF. This chain links TRBV18 with TRBJ1-2; a possible D gene is TRBD1 (5 bases). This CDR3 region has 14 residues. Trimming took off 2 bases at V and 0 bases at J, with 7 bases between the two ends. Germline values: CDR1 KGHSH, CDR2 LQKENI.

This clone was detected once. The chain joins TRBV28 to TRBJ2-4, with no clear D. Germline CDR1 and CDR2: MDHEN and SYDVKM. The CDR3 loop spans 13 amino acids. The V end lost 5 bases, the J end lost 6 bases, and 11 bases lay between the germline ends. Here the CDR3 reads CASSHPSLNIQYF. The CDR3 DNA is TGTGCCAGCAGTCACCCCAGTTTAAACATTCAGTACTTC.

This clone appeared once. This chain connects TRBV19 to TRBJ2-3, with 7 nucleotides matching TRBD2. The CDR3 contains 15 residues. Per germline, CDR1 LNHDA and CDR2 SQIVND (reference sequence). J lost 2 bases, V lost 5 bases, and 7 bases had no gene match. CDR3 bases: TGTGCCAGTAGTGGGTCTAGCGGTTACACAGATACGCAGTATTTT. Translating gives CASSGSSGYTDTQYF.

The genes are TRBV7-9 and TRBJ1-3, with D possibly matching TRBD1 (6 bases). This CDR3 is built from 16 residues. Germline CDR1 reads SEHNR; CDR2 reads FQNEAQ (reference sequence). Between the trimmed V and J ends, which lost 2 bases and 3 bases, there was a span of 14 bases. The CDR3 spells CASSLYREGGGNTIYF. CDR3 DNA: TGTGCCAGCAGCTTATACAGGGAAGGAGGTGGAAACACCATATATTTT. The full variable domain, with the rest looked up from reference TRBV7-9 and TRBJ1-3, is DTGVSQNPRHKITKRGQNVTFRCDPISEHNRLYWYRQTLGQGPEFLTYFQNEAQLEKSRLLSDRFSAERPKGSFSTLEIQRTEQGDSAMYLCASSLYREGGGNTIYFGEGSWLTVV.

CDR3 DNA sequence: TGTGCCAGTAGTAGCTGGACCGTGGGCGGTGAGACCCAGTACTTC. Translated, it gives CASSSWTVGGETQYF. This rearrangement joins TRBV19 to TRBJ2-5; D gene unclear. Trimming removed 4 bases from V and 5 bases from J, with 17 bases in between. Per germline, CDR1 LNHDA and CDR2 SQIVND (reference sequence). The CDR3 spans 15 residues.

The V gene is TRBV25-1, the J gene TRBJ2-7, with no clear D. The CDR3 length is 13 residues. V shed 5 bases and J shed 1 base, with 9 bases lying between them. From germline, CDR1 is MGHDK and CDR2 SYGVNS. Here the CDR3 reads CASSLGYSYEQYF. DNA of the CDR3: TGTGCCAGCAGTCTGGGATATTCCTACGAGCAGTACTTC.

The count of this clone is one. The sample holds other DNA sequences that translate to the same CDR3. The rearrangement uses TRBV18 and TRBJ2-3; D is undetermined. The ends were cut back, 5 bases at V and 6 bases at J, with 9 bases in the middle. Germline V lookup: CDR1 KGHSH, CDR2 LQKENI. The CDR3 is 12 amino acids. The CDR3 DNA follows: TGTGCCAGCTCATCCCGTACGGATACGCAGTATTTT. Translated: CASSSRTDTQYF.

The chain has TRBV6-4 and TRBJ2-1, with a weak D call TRBD1 (5 bases). This CDR3 is built from 17 residues. Germline-derived CDR1 and CDR2 are MRHNA and SNTAGT. Trimming removed 2 bases at V and 8 bases at J, with 22 bases between. CDR3 DNA: TGTGCCAGCAGTGACATATGGGCAGGGAATAATGTGGATGAGCAGTTCTTC. Translating gives CASSDIWAGNNVDEQFF.

This chain joins TRBV2 and TRBJ2-7; 10 bases are shared with TRBD2. The CDR3 contains 16 residues. In germline, CDR1 is SNHLY, CDR2 FYNNEI. V dropped 1 base and J dropped 5; count of bases not matched to a gene: 8. DNA for the CDR3: TGTGCCAGCAGTGAAGGAGGATTAGCGGGAGGAAACGAGCAGTACTTC. This encodes CASSEGGLAGGNEQYF.

The CDR3 DNA is TGTGCCAGCAGCAAAGTCAAGTCAGAGGGTGACCGTAGCAATCAGCCCCAGCATTTT. Protein: CASSKVKSEGDRSNQPQHF. The chain is built from TRBV21-1 and TRBJ1-5. TRBV21-1 is tagged as a pseudogene. The CDR3 covers 19 residues.

Worth noting for this clone: Other DNA sequences within the sample encode an identical CDR3. DNA for the CDR3: TGTGCCAGCAGCTCGACTAGCGGGACCTACAATGAGCAGTTCTTC. Translating it yields CASSSTSGTYNEQFF. The chain couples TRBV7-2 to TRBJ2-1, with 11 bases matching TRBD2. V dropped 4 bases and J dropped 2; count of bases not matched to a gene: 1. Germline values: CDR1 SGHTA, CDR2 FQGNSA. The CDR3 length is 15 residues.

The V and J genes are TRBV5-6 and TRBJ1-4, with D unresolved. The CDR3 has 14 amino acids. Deletions cut 2 bases from V and 7 bases from J, with 12 bases between. The germline V gene encodes CDR1 SGHDT and CDR2 YYEEEE. The CDR3 DNA reads TGTGCCAGCAGCTTAGGCAGTCTTGGTGAAAAACTGTTTTTT. It yields the protein CASSLGSLGEKLFF. The full variable domain, rest sourced from reference TRBV5-6 and TRBJ1-4, is DAGVTQSPTHLIKTRGQQVTLRCSPKSGHDTVSWYQQALGQGPQFIFQYYEEEERQRGNFPDRFSGHQFPNYSSELNVNALLLGDSALYLCASSLGSLGEKLFFGSGTQLSVL.

The genes are TRBV7-9 and TRBJ2-2; TRBD2 agrees at 9 bases. CDR1 SEHNR and CDR2 FQNEAQ come from the germline V gene (reference sequence). The CDR3 is made up of 14 amino acids. V gave up 6 bases and J gave up 2 bases; unmatched junction bases: 1. The CDR3 reads CASRLAGNTGELFF. The DNA of the CDR3 is TGTGCCAGCAGGCTAGCGGGAAACACCGGGGAGCTGTTTTTT.

This chain uses TRBV5-1 with TRBJ2-7, with 16 nucleotides matching TRBD2. Germline V gene sequence: CDR1 SGHRS, CDR2 YFSETQ. This CDR3 is built from 15 residues. The V and J ends lost 4 bases and 7 bases, in that order; junction bases with no gene match: 5. CDR3 amino acids: CASSTGTSGRGEQYF. DNA for the CDR3: TGCGCCAGCAGCACAGGGACTAGCGGGAGGGGTGAGCAGTACTTC. Supplemented by reference TRBV5-1 and TRBJ2-7, the full variable domain reads KAGVTQTPRYLIKTRGQQVTLSCSPISGHRSVSWYQQTPGQGLQFLFEYFSETQRNKGNFPGRFSGRQFSNSRSEMNVSTLELGDSALYLCASSTGTSGRGEQYFGPGTRLTVT.

The J gene is TRBJ2-5, the V gene TRBV29-1; 8 bases are shared with TRBD1. The CDR3 totals 15 residues. CDR1 and CDR2 (germline): SQVTM, ANQGSEA. V lost 4 bases, J lost 1 base, and 8 bases stayed unmatched. In DNA, the CDR3 is TGCAGCGTTGTCGGTGGACAGGGCATCCAAGAGACCCAGTACTTC. Protein sequence: CSVVGGQGIQETQYF.

This chain links TRBV5-4 with TRBJ2-5, with a weak D call TRBD2 (6 bases). CDR1 is SGHNT and CDR2 is YYREEE in the germline V gene (reference sequence). The V end was cut by 6 bases, the J end by 2 bases, with 14 bases between. The CDR3 covers 14 residues. CDR3 sequence reads: CASTDREIQETQYF. The CDR3 DNA follows: TGTGCCAGCACCGACCGGGAGATACAAGAGACCCAGTACTTC.